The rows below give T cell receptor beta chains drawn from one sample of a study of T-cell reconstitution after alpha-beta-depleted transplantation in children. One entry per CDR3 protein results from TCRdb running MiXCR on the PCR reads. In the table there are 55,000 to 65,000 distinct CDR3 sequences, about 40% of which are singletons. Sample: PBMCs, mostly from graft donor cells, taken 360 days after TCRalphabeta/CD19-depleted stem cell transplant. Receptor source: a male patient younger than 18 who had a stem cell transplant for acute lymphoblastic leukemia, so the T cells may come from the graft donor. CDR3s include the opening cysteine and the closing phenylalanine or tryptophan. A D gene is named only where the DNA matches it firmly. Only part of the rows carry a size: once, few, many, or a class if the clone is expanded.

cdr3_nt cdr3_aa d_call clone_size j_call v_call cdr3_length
TGTGCCAGCAGTTTAAACAGGGCCCACGAGCAGTACTTC CASSLNRAHEQYF - - TRBJ2-7 TRBV12-3/TRBV12-4 13
TGTGCCATGAGCCCTGGCAGGTACCAAGAGACCCAGTACTTC CAMSPGRYQETQYF - - TRBJ2-5 TRBV5-2 14
TGTGCCAGCAGTCAATTCACGTTTAACACCGGGGAGCTGTTTTTT CASSQFTFNTGELFF - few TRBJ2-2 TRBV7-9 15
TGTGCCAGCAGCTGGGGCGGGAACAATGAGCAGTTCTTC CASSWGGNNEQFF - - TRBJ2-1 TRBV5-6 13
TGTGCCAGCAGTTACTCGATGTTCAATGAGCAGTTCTTC CASSYSMFNEQFF - - TRBJ2-1 TRBV6-2/TRBV6-3 13
TGCGCCAGCAGCTTGCAGCCGACTAGCGGGGGGGCTGTTGAGCAGTTCTTC CASSLQPTSGGAVEQFF TRBD2 - TRBJ2-1 TRBV5-1 17
TGCAGTGCTAGAGATCCGGGGCGGGGGGGCATCTACAATGAGCAGTTCTTC CSARDPGRGGIYNEQFF TRBD2 - TRBJ2-1 TRBV20-1 17
TGTGCCAGCAGCTCGTCGCGGGACAGGTCGATATCACCCCTCCACTTT CASSSSRDRSISPLHF TRBD1 - TRBJ1-6 TRBV7-9 16
TGTGCCAGCAGCTTAGGAGACTACGAGCAGTACTTC CASSLGDYEQYF - few TRBJ2-7 TRBV7-6 12
TGTGCCAGCAGCACTAAAACCGGGACTAGCGGGAGCTACGAGCAGTACTTC CASSTKTGTSGSYEQYF TRBD2 - TRBJ2-7 TRBV7-6 17
TGTGCCAGCCTGGCCGGCTTTAACTATGGCTACACCTTC CASLAGFNYGYTF - - TRBJ1-2 TRBV2 13
TGCAGTGCTAAATTTGTCAGCTCCTACGAGCAGTACTTC CSAKFVSSYEQYF - - TRBJ2-7 TRBV20-1 13
TGTGCCAGCAGTGTCTACAGGGTCAGGGCTTCCTACGAGCAGTACTTC CASSVYRVRASYEQYF - - TRBJ2-7 TRBV12-3/TRBV12-4 16
TGTGCCAGCAGCGTAGGGGCTATGAACACTGAAGCTTTCTTT CASSVGAMNTEAFF - - TRBJ1-1 TRBV9 14
TGCAGCGTTCGGACAGGCTCCTACGAGCAGTACTTC CSVRTGSYEQYF TRBD1 - TRBJ2-7 TRBV29-1 12
TGTGCCAGCAGCCAAGAGGAGCGAGGGGTTCCCCGGGATACGCAGTATTTT CASSQEERGVPRDTQYF - - TRBJ2-3 TRBV4-2 17
TGTGCCAGCAGTTTCTGGGAGCGGCGGGGGGATGAGCAGTTCTTC CASSFWERRGDEQFF TRBD2 - TRBJ2-1 TRBV27 15
TGTGCCAGCAGTTTTCGAACAGGGGGGGAAAAACTGTTTTTT CASSFRTGGEKLFF TRBD1 - TRBJ1-4 TRBV12-3/TRBV12-4 14
TGTGCCAGCAGTGCTTCCCGGATGATTGGGGCCTACGAGCAGTACTTC CASSASRMIGAYEQYF - - TRBJ2-7 TRBV12-3/TRBV12-4 16
TGTGCCAGCAGTTCTGACAGGCTCAATGAGCAGTTCTTC CASSSDRLNEQFF - - TRBJ2-1 TRBV12-3/TRBV12-4 13
TGTGCCAGCAGCCCAGGCAATTTCGGCAGACACACTGAAGCTTTCTTT CASSPGNFGRHTEAFF - - TRBJ1-1 TRBV3-1 16
TGCGCCAGCAGCCAACGGGACCCTGGGTACGAGCAGTACTTC CASSQRDPGYEQYF - - TRBJ2-7 TRBV4-3 14
TGTGCCAGCAGCGTACAGGGGGCAGCGGAGACCCAGTACTTC CASSVQGAAETQYF TRBD1 - TRBJ2-5 TRBV9 14
TGTGCCAGCAGCGCGGACTTCTATGAGCAGTTCTTC CASSADFYEQFF - few TRBJ2-1 TRBV9 12
TGTGCCAGCAGCTTATCCGGGACTAGCGGGGATACGCAGTATTTT CASSLSGTSGDTQYF TRBD2 many TRBJ2-3 TRBV11-2 15
TGTGCCAGCAGCCAAGATGGCAGGTCCCACGAGCAGTACTTC CASSQDGRSHEQYF - - TRBJ2-7 TRBV3-1 14
TGTGCCAGCACCTTCAACTATGGCTACACCTTC CASTFNYGYTF - - TRBJ1-2 TRBV6-2/TRBV6-3 11
TGTGCCAGCAGCCTCACCCTACCGAGACACCGGGACAGGGGAACCGGGGAGCTGTTTTTT CASSLTLPRHRDRGTGELFF TRBD1 - TRBJ2-2 TRBV11-1 20
TGTGCCAGCAGCTTAGTCGGGGTCACTGAAGCTTTCTTT CASSLVGVTEAFF - - TRBJ1-1 TRBV11-2 13
TGCGCCAGCAGCTTGACAGGTCTCTCCTACGAGCAGTACTTC CASSLTGLSYEQYF - - TRBJ2-7 TRBV5-1 14
TGCGCCAGCAGTCGCGCCGGGACAGGGGATCAGCCCCAGCATTTT CASSRAGTGDQPQHF TRBD1 - TRBJ1-5 TRBV5-1 15
TGTGCCAGCAGCTTAGCGGACAACTCCCAGGACCCTTTTACCGGGGAGCTGTTTTTT CASSLADNSQDPFTGELFF - - TRBJ2-2 TRBV7-6 19